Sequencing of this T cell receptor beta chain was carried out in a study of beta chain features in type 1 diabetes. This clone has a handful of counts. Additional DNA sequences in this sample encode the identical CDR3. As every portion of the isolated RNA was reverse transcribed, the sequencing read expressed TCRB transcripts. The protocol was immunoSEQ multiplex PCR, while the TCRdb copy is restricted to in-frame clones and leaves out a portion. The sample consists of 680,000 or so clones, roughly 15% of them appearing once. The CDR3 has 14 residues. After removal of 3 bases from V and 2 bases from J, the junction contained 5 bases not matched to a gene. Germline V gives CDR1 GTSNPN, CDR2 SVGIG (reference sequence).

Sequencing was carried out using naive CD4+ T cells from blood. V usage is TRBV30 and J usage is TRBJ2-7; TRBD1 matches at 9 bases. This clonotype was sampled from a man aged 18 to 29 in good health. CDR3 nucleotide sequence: TGTGCCTGGAGCCGACAGGGGGGGGCCTACGAGCAGTACTTC. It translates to CAWSRQGGAYEQYF.